The 29 T cell receptor beta chains listed next were all sequenced from one sample in a study of T cell clusters in autoimmune cytopenias. Multiplex touch-down PCR amplified TRB using TRB-A and TRB-B pools in one tube. Using the multiplex PCR reads, TCRdb records one entry per CDR3 protein without DNA. Found here are a few thousand distinct CDR3 sequences; the top ten clones hold around 25%. TRB was amplified from roughly 0.25 ug of peripheral blood genomic DNA per sample. The sequenced material came from peripheral blood. These receptors all come from a human donor with an autoimmune cytopenia or autoimmune hepatitis (not recorded which).

Its frequency marks this clonotype as medium-sized. The V and J genes are TRBV6-2 or TRBV6-3 and TRBJ2-5; the TCRdb call, TRBD1, lacks DNA for checking. CDR1 and CDR2 from the germline V gene are MNHEY and SVGEGT. This CDR3 has 12 amino acids. The CDR3 protein is CASSRGGQTQYF.

According to its frequency, this clonotype is medium-sized. The rearrangement uses TRBV6-5 and TRBJ2-7; the TCRdb call, TRBD2, lacks DNA for checking. The CDR3 has 17 residues. Per the germline V gene, CDR1 is MNHEY and CDR2 is SVGAGI. This CDR3 is CASSPPPGGGVAYEQYF.

This chain connects TRBV30 to TRBJ2-1; TCRdb outputs TRBD2, but without DNA this stays unchecked. CDR1 is GTSNPN, CDR2 SVGIG, per germline (reference sequence). This CDR3 is 14 amino acids long. CDR3 amino acids: CAWSAPGLENIRFF.

The chain couples TRBV18 to TRBJ1-1; TCRdb designates TRBD1, a call that cannot be tested without DNA. Germline V gene lookup returns CDR1 KGHSH and CDR2 LQKENI. This CDR3 has 12 residues. CDR3: CASLGDATEAFF.

The chain joins TRBV20-1 to TRBJ2-3; TCRdb's D gene call, TRBD1, goes unchecked for lack of DNA. Germline V gene sequence: CDR1 DFQATT, CDR2 SNEGSKA (reference sequence). The CDR3 runs 14 residues. The CDR3 loop reads CSASLRGVSDTQYF.

This clonotype is called medium-sized based on its frequency. V gene TRBV27 combines with J gene TRBJ2-5; the TCRdb D gene call, TRBD1, has no DNA to confirm it. Germline CDR1 and CDR2: MNHEY and SMNVEV (reference sequence). CDR3 length: 15 amino acids. CDR3 loop: CASSLILAPSETQYF.

Frequency places this clonotype as medium-sized. The J gene is TRBJ1-3, the V gene TRBV6-1. Germline CDR1 MNHNS, CDR2 SASEGT. The CDR3 runs to 12 residues. The CDR3 here is CASSGSGNTIYF.

Its frequency marks this clonotype as medium-sized (0.01 to 0.1%). This chain joins TRBV6-1 and TRBJ1-4; TCRdb outputs TRBD1, but without DNA this stays unchecked. CDR1 MNHNS and CDR2 SASEGT come from the germline V gene. This CDR3 has 15 amino acids. CDR3 loop: CATLGRDRGNEKLFF.

By frequency, this clonotype registers large (0.1 to 1%). J is TRBJ2-4 and V is TRBV6-5; the TRBD2 assignment by TCRdb is unverifiable without DNA. CDR3 length: 16 amino acids. Germline CDR1 is MNHEY and CDR2 is SVGAGI. The CDR3 loop reads CASSYSQRGAKNIQYF.

Its frequency marks this clonotype as medium-sized. The chain carries TRBV7-2 and TRBJ1-3. Germline lookup yields CDR1 SGHTA and CDR2 FQGNSA. CDR3 length: 15 amino acids. The CDR3 reads CASSLVAGLGNTIYF. The complete variable domain, with remaining parts taken from reference TRBV7-2 and TRBJ1-3, reads GAGVSQSPSNKVTEKGKDVELRCDPISGHTALYWYRQSLGQGLEFLIYFQGNSAPDKSGLPSDRFSAERTGGSVSTLTIQRTQQEDSAVYLCASSLVAGLGNTIYFGEGSWLTVV.

The V gene is TRBV20-1, the J gene TRBJ1-1; TCRdb picks TRBD1, but there is no DNA to check that call. CDR1 and CDR2 (germline): DFQATT, SNEGSKA (reference sequence). The CDR3 loop spans 14 amino acids. CDR3 loop: CSARGDGGNTEAFF.

By frequency, this clonotype registers medium-sized. The gene calls are TRBV7-2 and TRBJ2-5. This CDR3 spans 13 amino acids. Per the germline V gene, CDR1 is SGHTA and CDR2 is FQGNSA. The CDR3: CASSLQIQETQYF.

By frequency, this clonotype is medium-sized. V and J are TRBV6-6 and TRBJ2-6; without DNA, the TCRdb call of TRBD1 cannot be checked. CDR1 MNHNY and CDR2 SVGAGI come from the germline V gene (reference sequence). The CDR3 runs 16 residues. CDR3 in amino acids: CASSYPPGSGANVLTF.

This clonotype is medium-sized by frequency. The chain links TRBV5-6 to TRBJ2-7; the TCRdb call, TRBD1, lacks DNA for checking. Germline CDR1 and CDR2: SGHDT and YYEEEE. The CDR3 sequence is 17 residues long. CDR3 sequence: CASSSRSLGDSPYEQYF.

The chain uses TRBV4-3 and TRBJ2-5; no DNA is available, so the TRBD1 call from TCRdb remains unchecked. CDR1 is LGHNA and CDR2 is YSLEER in the germline V gene. The CDR3 is made up of 14 amino acids. CDR3 region: CASSQDTGKETQYF.

V usage is TRBV12-3 or TRBV12-4 and J usage is TRBJ1-5; the D gene TCRdb calls, TRBD1, cannot be checked with no DNA. The CDR3 spans 15 residues. CDR3 sequence reads: CASSFADSSRQPQHF.

This chain uses TRBV5-4 with TRBJ2-7; the TCRdb call, TRBD2, lacks DNA for checking. The CDR3 covers 17 residues. The germline CDR1 and CDR2 sequences are SGHNT and YYREEE (reference sequence). The CDR3: CASSLSTSSGGAYEQYF.

This clonotype is called medium-sized based on its frequency. This chain connects TRBV6-1 to TRBJ2-1; lacking DNA, the TRBD1 call made by TCRdb goes unchecked. The germline V gene encodes CDR1 MNHNS and CDR2 SASEGT. The CDR3 is 15 residues long. The CDR3 loop reads CASSPLRTVNNEQFF.

This clonotype is identified as medium-sized from frequency. This chain uses TRBV18 with TRBJ2-3. Per the germline V gene, CDR1 is KGHSH and CDR2 is LQKENI. This CDR3 contains 14 residues. The CDR3 loop is CASSLAGNTDTQYF.

The rearrangement uses TRBV7-2 and TRBJ2-7. There are 12 residues in the CDR3. Germline CDR1 reads SGHTA; CDR2 reads FQGNSA. CDR3 sequence: CASSLVNYEQYF.

This clonotype ranks as medium-sized in terms of frequency. CDR3 sequence reads: CASSSWDIEQFF. V gene TRBV11-1 combines with J gene TRBJ2-1. This CDR3 has 12 amino acids. Germline V gene sequence: CDR1 SGHAT, CDR2 FQDESV (reference sequence).

This clonotype counts as medium-sized by frequency. The chain recombines TRBV5-6 with TRBJ2-3; TCRdb's D call of TRBD1 is untestable without DNA. The length of the CDR3 is 19 residues. CDR1 is SGHDT and CDR2 is YYEEEE in the germline V gene. The CDR3 protein is CASSSLLGAPGQASDTQYF.

This clonotype is deemed medium-sized by its frequency. V gene TRBV6-5 combines with J gene TRBJ1-3. The CDR3 has 14 residues. Germline V gene lookup returns CDR1 MNHEY and CDR2 SVGAGI. The chain's CDR3 is CASSFGSSGNTIYF.

The chain links TRBV10-3 to TRBJ1-1; with no DNA, the TCRdb D assignment of TRBD1 cannot be verified. Germline CDR1 and CDR2: ENHRY and SYGVKD. The CDR3 length is 15 residues. The CDR3: CAISQPGQARDEAFF.

This clonotype is called medium-sized based on its frequency. The chain employs TRBV11-2 and TRBJ2-3; TCRdb returns TRBD1, unconfirmable since there is no DNA. The germline gives CDR1 SGHAT, CDR2 FQNNGV. There are 14 residues in the CDR3. CDR3 residues: CASSLRGEGDTQYF.

The chain uses TRBV5-4 and TRBJ2-5; the TCRdb D gene call, TRBD1, has no DNA to confirm it. In germline, CDR1 is SGHNT, CDR2 YYREEE (reference sequence). The CDR3 has 13 residues. This CDR3 is CASRQSPGGTQYF.

By frequency, this clonotype is large. V and J are TRBV29-1 and TRBJ2-1; no DNA is available, so the TRBD1 call from TCRdb remains unchecked. Germline CDR1 is SQVTM and CDR2 is ANQGSEA. This CDR3 contains 14 residues. CDR3: CSVELGQGSGEQFF.

This clonotype is labeled medium-sized based on frequency. V is TRBV6-5 and J is TRBJ2-1; the TRBD1 assignment by TCRdb is unverifiable without DNA. Germline CDR1 MNHEY, CDR2 SVGAGI. CDR3 length: 17 amino acids. CDR3 residues: CASSYSTGGHSYNEQFF.

The gene calls are TRBV6-5 and TRBJ1-6. The V gene's germline CDR1 is MNHEY and CDR2 SVGAGI. The CDR3 covers 15 residues. The CDR3 sequence: CASRRTGPYNSPLHF.